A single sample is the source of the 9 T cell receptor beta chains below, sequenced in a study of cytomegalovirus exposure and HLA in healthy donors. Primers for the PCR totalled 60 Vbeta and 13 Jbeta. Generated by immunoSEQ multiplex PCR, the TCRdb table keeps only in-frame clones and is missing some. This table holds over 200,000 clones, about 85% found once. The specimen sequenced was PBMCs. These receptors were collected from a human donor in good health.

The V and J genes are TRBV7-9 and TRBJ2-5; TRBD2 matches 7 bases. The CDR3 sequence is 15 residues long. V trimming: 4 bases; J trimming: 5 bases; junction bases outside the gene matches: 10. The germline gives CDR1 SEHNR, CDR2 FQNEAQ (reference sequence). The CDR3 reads CASSSPVSGGETQYF. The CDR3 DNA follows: TGTGCCAGCAGCTCCCCGGTCTCCGGGGGGGAGACCCAGTACTTC.

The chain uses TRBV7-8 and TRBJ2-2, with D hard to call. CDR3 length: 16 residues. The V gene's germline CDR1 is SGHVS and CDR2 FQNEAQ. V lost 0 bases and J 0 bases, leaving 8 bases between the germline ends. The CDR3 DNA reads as TGTGCCAGCAGCTTAGCGCGGCTAGCGAACACCGGGGAGCTGTTTTTT. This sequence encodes CASSLARLANTGELFF. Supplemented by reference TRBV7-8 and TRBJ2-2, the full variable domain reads GAGVSQSPRYKVAKRGQDVALRCDPISGHVSLFWYQQALGQGPEFLTYFQNEAQLDKSGLPSDRFFAERPEGSVSTLKIQRTQQEDSAVYLCASSLARLANTGELFFGEGSRLTVL.

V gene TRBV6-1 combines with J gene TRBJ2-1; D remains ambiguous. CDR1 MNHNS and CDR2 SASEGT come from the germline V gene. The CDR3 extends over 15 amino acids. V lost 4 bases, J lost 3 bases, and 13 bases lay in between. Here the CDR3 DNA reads TGTGCCAGCAGTGTTGCGAGGATTCACTACAATGAGCAGTTCTTC. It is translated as CASSVARIHYNEQFF.

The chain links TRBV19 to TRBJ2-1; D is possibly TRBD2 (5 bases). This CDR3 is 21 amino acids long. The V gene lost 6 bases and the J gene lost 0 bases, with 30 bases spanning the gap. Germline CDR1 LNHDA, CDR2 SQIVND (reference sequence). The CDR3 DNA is TGTGCCAGTAGACCTTCACCCCTAGCTACGACCCTATTGAGCTCCTACAATGAGCAGTTCTTC. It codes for CASRPSPLATTLLSSYNEQFF. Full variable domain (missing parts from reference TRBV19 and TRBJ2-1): DGGITQSPKYLFRKEGQNVTLSCEQNLNHDAMYWYRQDPGQGLRLIYYSQIVNDFQKGDIAEGYSVSREKKESFPLTVTSAQKNPTAFYLCASRPSPLATTLLSSYNEQFFGPGTRLTVL.

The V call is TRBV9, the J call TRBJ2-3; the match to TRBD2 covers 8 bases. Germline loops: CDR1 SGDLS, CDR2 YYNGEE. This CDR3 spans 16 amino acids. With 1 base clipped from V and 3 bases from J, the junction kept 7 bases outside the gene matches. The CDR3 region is CASSVSGSWRTDTQYF. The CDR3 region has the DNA TGTGCCAGCAGCGTAAGCGGGAGCTGGAGAACAGATACGCAGTATTTT.

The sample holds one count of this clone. DNA of the CDR3: TGCAGCGTTGACGGACAGATAACCCAGTCTGGGGCCAACGTCCTGACTTTC. Translating it yields CSVDGQITQSGANVLTF. The chain has TRBV29-1 and TRBJ2-6; TRBD1 is a possible D gene (6 bases). CDR1 and CDR2 from the germline V gene are SQVTM and ANQGSEA. The CDR3 is made up of 17 amino acids. The V gene lost 3 bases and the J gene lost 1 base, with 16 bases spanning the gap.

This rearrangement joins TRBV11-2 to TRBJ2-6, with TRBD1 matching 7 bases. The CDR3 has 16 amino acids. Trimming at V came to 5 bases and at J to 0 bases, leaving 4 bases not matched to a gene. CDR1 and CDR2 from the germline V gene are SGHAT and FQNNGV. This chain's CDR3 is CASSQGQSSGANVLTF. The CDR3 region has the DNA TGTGCCAGCAGCCAGGGACAGAGCTCTGGGGCCAACGTCCTGACTTTC. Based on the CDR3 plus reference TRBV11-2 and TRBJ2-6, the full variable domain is EAGVAQSPRYKIIEKRQSVAFWCNPISGHATLYWYQQILGQGPKLLIQFQNNGVVDDSQLPKDRFSAERLKGVDSTLKIQPAKLEDSAVYLCASSQGQSSGANVLTFGAGSRLTVL.

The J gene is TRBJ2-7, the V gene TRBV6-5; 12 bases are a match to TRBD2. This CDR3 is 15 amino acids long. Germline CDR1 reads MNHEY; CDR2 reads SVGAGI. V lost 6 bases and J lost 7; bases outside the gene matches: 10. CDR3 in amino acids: CASRRERTSGAEQYF. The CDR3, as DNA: TGTGCCAGCAGGAGAGAGCGGACTAGCGGGGCTGAGCAGTACTTC.

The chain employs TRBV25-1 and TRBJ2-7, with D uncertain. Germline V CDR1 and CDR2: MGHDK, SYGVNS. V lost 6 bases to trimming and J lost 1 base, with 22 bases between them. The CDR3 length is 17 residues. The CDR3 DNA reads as TGTGCCAGCAGGGCAAACTCAATTTACCCCGGGTCCTACGAGCAGTACTTC. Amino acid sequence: CASRANSIYPGSYEQYF.